This T cell receptor beta chain is drawn from a study of T-cell reconstitution after alpha-beta-depleted transplantation in children. Trimming took off 4 bases at V and 4 bases at J, with 19 bases between the two ends. Germline CDR1 is DFQATT and CDR2 is SNEGSKA (reference sequence). The CDR3 loop spans 16 amino acids. The library targeted TCRbeta and was prepared with unique molecular identifiers. A single record per CDR3 protein comes from TCRdb applying MiXCR to the PCR reads. The sample contains around 380,000 distinct CDR3 sequences, about a tenth of which appear only once. The rearrangement uses TRBV20-1 and TRBJ2-2; D may be TRBD1 or TRBD2 (7 bases each). The material was PBMCs from the stem cell graft donor, obtained from the stem cell graft. This clonotype originated in a human donor who donated a stem cell graft to a child with acute myeloid leukemia. The CDR3 sequence: CSATQGGGLVTGELFF. The DNA of the CDR3 is TGCAGTGCTACCCAGGGGGGAGGGCTAGTCACCGGGGAGCTGTTTTTT.